These T cell receptor beta chains were read from a single sample in a study of blood T cell repertoires in COVID-19. Method: immunoSEQ multiplex PCR; TCRdb's copy keeps in-frame clones and lacks some. The sample shows approximately 60,000 clones, roughly three quarters of them seen only once. The sequenced sample consisted of peripheral blood. Receptors originate from a woman of 80 years or more with active or convalescent COVID-19. CDR3s include the opening cysteine and the closing phenylalanine or tryptophan. Each record gives: CDR3 length, V gene, J gene, clone size, D gene, CDR3 protein, CDR3 DNA. The D gene is left open where the match is weak. Where a row states a size, it is once, few, many or the class of an expanded clone; other rows omit it.

>15|TRBV7-2|TRBJ1-1|few|.
CASSLEGDMNTEAFF
TGTGCCAGCAGCTTAGAAGGGGACATGAACACTGAAGCTTTCTTT
>15|TRBV13|TRBJ1-3|.|.
CASSPKDRPGNTIYF
TGTGCCAGCAGCCCCAAAGACAGACCTGGAAACACCATATATTTT
>17|TRBV19|TRBJ1-5|.|TRBD1
CASSIDLRDRGVQPQHF
TGTGCCAGTAGTATAGACCTCCGGGACAGGGGTGTTCAGCCCCAGCATTTT
>14|TRBV6-5|TRBJ1-1|.|.
CASSRMAGNTEAFF
TGTGCCAGCAGTCGGATGGCGGGAAACACTGAAGCTTTCTTT
>17|TRBV5-1|TRBJ1-1|.|TRBD1
CASSFTPWTGMNTEAFF
TGCGCCAGCAGCTTCACGCCCTGGACAGGGATGAACACTGAAGCTTTCTTT
>13|TRBV3-1/TRBV3-2|TRBJ1-6|.|.
CASSQSGESPLHF
TGTGCCAGCAGCCAGTCAGGGGAATCACCCCTCCACTTT
>14|TRBV7-9|TRBJ2-4|.|TRBD1
CASSWGTGGDIQYF
TGTGCCAGCAGCTGGGGGACAGGGGGCGACATTCAGTACTTC
>17|TRBV10-2|TRBJ1-5|.|TRBD1
CASSGIQGAPGNQPQHF
TGCGCCAGCAGTGGTATACAGGGGGCGCCTGGCAATCAGCCCCAGCATTTT
>15|TRBV6-5|TRBJ1-1|.|.
CASSFLTVGNTEAFF
TGTGCCAGCAGTTTCTTGACAGTGGGGAACACTGAAGCTTTCTTT
>13|TRBV5-5|TRBJ1-3|.|.
CASSLNPLNTIYF
TGTGCCAGCAGCTTAAATCCACTAAACACCATATATTTT
>16|TRBV10-3|TRBJ1-4|few|TRBD1
CAISDPGTGSNEKLFF
TGTGCCATCAGTGACCCGGGGACAGGGTCTAATGAAAAACTGTTTTTT
>14|TRBV15|TRBJ2-2|.|.
CATSRDVGGGELFF
TGTGCCACCAGCAGAGATGTAGGGGGAGGGGAGCTGTTTTTT
>12|TRBV2|TRBJ2-1|.|.
CASSEYYNEQFF
TGTGCCAGCAGCGAATATTACAATGAGCAGTTCTTC
>14|TRBV5-1|TRBJ1-1|.|.
CASSGSGGNSEAFF
TGCGCCAGCAGCGGGTCCGGGGGAAACTCTGAAGCTTTCTTT
>15|TRBV6-5|TRBJ1-6|.|.
CASRENQGYNSPLHF
TGTGCCAGCCGAGAGAACCAGGGGTATAATTCACCCCTCCACTTT
>13|TRBV15|TRBJ1-1|.|.
CATSSRENTEAFF
TGTGCCACCAGCAGTAGAGAGAACACTGAAGCTTTCTTT
>16|TRBV19|TRBJ1-6|.|TRBD1
CASKAGGGSYNSPLHF
TGTGCCAGTAAAGCAGGGGGCGGTTCCTATAATTCACCCCTCCACTTT
>15|TRBV4-2|TRBJ2-5|.|TRBD2
CASSHAGGRGETQYF
TGTGCCAGCAGCCACGCGGGGGGGCGGGGTGAGACCCAGTACTTC